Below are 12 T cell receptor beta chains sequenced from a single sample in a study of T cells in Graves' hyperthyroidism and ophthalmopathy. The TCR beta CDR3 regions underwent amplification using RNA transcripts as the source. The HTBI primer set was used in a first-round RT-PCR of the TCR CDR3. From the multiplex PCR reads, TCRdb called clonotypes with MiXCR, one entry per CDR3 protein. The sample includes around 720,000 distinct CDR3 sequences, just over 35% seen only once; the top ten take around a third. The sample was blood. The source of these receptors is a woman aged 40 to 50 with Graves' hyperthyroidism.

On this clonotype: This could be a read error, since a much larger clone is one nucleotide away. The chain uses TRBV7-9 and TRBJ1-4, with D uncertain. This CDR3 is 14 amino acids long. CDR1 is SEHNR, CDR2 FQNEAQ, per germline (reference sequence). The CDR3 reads CASSLDATNEKLLF. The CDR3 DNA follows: TGTGCCAGCAGTTTAGACGCGACTAATGAAAAACTGCTTTTT.

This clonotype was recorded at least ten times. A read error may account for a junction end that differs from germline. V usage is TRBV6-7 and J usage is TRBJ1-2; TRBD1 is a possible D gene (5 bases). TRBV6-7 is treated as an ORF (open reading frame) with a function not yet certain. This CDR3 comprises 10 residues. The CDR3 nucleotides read TGTGCCAGCAGGCACTCAGGGAGCACTTTC. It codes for CASRHSGSTF.

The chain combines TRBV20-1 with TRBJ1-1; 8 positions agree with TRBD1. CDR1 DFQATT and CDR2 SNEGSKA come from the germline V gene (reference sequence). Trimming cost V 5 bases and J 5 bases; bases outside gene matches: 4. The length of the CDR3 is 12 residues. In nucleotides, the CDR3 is TGCAGTGCTTTAACAGGGGGAACTGAAGCTTTCTTT. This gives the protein CSALTGGTEAFF.

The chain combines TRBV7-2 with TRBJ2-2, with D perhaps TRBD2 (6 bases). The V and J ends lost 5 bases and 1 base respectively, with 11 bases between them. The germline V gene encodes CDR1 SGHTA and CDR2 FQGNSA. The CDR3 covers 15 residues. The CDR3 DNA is TGTGCCAGCAGCCGCGGGACGGAGAACACCGGGGAGCTGTTTTTT. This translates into CASSRGTENTGELFF.

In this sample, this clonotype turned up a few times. The CDR3: CSASMGLVRAGASYEQYF. Written as DNA, the CDR3 is TGCAGTGCTAGTATGGGCCTGGTGCGGGCGGGGGCCTCCTACGAGCAGTACTTC. This chain connects TRBV20-1 to TRBJ2-7; a possible D gene is TRBD2 (7 bases). This CDR3 is built from 18 residues. Germline CDR1 is DFQATT and CDR2 is SNEGSKA (reference sequence). The V and J ends lost 3 bases and 0 bases respectively, with 24 bases between them.

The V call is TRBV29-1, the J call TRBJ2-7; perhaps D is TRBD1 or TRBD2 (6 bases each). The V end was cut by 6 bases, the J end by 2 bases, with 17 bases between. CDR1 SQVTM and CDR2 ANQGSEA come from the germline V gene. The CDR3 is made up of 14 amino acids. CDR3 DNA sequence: TGCAGCGTGGGGGGCCCGCGGGCCACCTACGAGCAGTACTTC. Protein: CSVGGPRATYEQYF.

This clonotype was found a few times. The DNA for the CDR3 is TGCGCCAGCAGCCCCAAAAGGACTAGCCAAGAGACCCAGTACTTC. Encoded protein: CASSPKRTSQETQYF. The chain joins TRBV4-3 to TRBJ2-5; 7 nucleotides match TRBD2. V lost 4 bases, J lost 1 base, and 6 bases stayed unmatched. Germline CDR1 and CDR2: LGHNA and YSLEER. The CDR3 has 15 amino acids.

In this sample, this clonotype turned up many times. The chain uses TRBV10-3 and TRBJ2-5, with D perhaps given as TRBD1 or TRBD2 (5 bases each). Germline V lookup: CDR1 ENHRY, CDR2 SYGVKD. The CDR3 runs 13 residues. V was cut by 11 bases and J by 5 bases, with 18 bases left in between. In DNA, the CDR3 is TGTGCCTGCCATGCTGGGGGTAGGGAGACCCAGTACTTC. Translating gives CACHAGGRETQYF.

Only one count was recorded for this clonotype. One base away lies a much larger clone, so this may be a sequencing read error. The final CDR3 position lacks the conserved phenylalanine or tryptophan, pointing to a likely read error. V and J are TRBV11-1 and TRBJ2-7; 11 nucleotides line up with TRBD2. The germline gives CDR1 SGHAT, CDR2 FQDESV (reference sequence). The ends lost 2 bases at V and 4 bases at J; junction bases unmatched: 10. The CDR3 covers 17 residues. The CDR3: CASSLQFGTSGNYEQYL. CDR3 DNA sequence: TGTGCCAGCAGCTTACAATTCGGGACTAGCGGCAATTACGAGCAGTACCTC.

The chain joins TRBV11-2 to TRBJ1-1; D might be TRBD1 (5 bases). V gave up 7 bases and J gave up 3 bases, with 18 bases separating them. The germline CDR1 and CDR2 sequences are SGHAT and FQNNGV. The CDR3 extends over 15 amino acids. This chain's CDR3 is CASTHSWRGDTEAFF. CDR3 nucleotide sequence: TGTGCCAGCACCCATTCCTGGAGAGGGGACACTGAAGCTTTCTTT.

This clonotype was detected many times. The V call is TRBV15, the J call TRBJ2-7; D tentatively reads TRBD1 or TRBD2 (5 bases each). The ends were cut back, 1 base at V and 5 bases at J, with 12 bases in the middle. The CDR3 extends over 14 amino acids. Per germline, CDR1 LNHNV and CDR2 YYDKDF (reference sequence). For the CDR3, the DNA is TGTGCCACCAGCAGAGGGAGGCAGGGCCACGAGCAGTACTTC. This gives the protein CATSRGRQGHEQYF.

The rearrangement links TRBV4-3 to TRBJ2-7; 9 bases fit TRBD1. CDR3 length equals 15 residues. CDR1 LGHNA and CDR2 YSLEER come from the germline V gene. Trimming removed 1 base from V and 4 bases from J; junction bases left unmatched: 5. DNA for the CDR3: TGCGCCAGCAGCCAAGGGGGACAGGGTAAATACGAGCAGTACTTC. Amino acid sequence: CASSQGGQGKYEQYF.